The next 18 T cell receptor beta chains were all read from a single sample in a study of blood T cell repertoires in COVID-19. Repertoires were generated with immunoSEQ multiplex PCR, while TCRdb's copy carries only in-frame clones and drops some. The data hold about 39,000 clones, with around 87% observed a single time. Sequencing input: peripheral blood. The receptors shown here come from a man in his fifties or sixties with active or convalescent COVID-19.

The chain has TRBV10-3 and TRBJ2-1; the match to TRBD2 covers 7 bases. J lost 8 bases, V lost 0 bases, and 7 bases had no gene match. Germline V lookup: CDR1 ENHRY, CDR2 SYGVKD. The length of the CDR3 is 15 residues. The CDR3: CAISESETSSYEQFF. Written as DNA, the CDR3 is TGTGCCATCAGTGAGTCGGAGACTAGCAGCTATGAGCAGTTCTTC.

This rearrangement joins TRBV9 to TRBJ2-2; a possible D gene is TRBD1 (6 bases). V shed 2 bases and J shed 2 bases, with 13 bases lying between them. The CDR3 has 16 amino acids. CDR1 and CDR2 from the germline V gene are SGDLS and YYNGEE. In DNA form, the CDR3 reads TGTGCCAGCAGCGTGGGGCAGGGGACCAACACCGGGGAGCTGTTTTTT. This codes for CASSVGQGTNTGELFF.

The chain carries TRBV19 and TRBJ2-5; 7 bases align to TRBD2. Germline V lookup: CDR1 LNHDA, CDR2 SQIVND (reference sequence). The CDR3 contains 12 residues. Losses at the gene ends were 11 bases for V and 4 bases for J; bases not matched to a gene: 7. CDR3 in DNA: TGTGCCTCGGGTAGCGGGTCAGAGACCCAGTACTTC. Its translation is CASGSGSETQYF.

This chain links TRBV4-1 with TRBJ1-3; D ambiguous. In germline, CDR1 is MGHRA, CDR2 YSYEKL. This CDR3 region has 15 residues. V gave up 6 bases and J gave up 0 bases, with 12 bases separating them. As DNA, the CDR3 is TGCGCCAGCAGACCGGTTGGGCACTCTGGAAACACCATATATTTT. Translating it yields CASRPVGHSGNTIYF.

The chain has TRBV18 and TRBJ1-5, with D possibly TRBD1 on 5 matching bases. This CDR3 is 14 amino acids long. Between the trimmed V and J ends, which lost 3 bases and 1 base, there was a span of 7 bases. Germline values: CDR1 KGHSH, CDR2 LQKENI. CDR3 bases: TGTGCCAGCTCACCGCGACAGAGCAATCAGCCCCAGCATTTT. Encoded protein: CASSPRQSNQPQHF.

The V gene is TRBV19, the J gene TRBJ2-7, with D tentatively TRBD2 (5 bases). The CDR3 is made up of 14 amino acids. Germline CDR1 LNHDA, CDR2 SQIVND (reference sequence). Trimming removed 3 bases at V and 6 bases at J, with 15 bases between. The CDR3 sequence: CASSMEDGYREQYF. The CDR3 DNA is TGTGCCAGTAGTATGGAGGACGGTTACCGCGAGCAGTACTTC.

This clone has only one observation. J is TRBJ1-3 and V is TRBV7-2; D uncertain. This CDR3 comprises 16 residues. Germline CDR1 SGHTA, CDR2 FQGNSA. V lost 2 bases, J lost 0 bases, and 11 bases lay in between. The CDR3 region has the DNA TGTGCCAGCAGCTTATATTATGCGGGCTCTGGAAACACCATATATTTT. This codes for CASSLYYAGSGNTIYF.

This chain's CDR3 is CATSDPGLSGTDTQYF. As DNA, the CDR3 is TGTGCCACCAGTGATCCCGGACTGAGCGGGACAGATACGCAGTATTTT. J is TRBJ2-3 and V is TRBV24-1; a weak D match, TRBD2 (6 bases). CDR3 length equals 16 residues. Germline CDR1 and CDR2: KGHDR and SFDVKD. V lost 3 bases to trimming and J lost 3 bases, with 15 bases between them.

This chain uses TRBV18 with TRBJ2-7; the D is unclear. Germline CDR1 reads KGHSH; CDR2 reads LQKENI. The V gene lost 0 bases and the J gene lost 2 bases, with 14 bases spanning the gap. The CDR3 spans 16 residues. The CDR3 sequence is CASSPPARLPAYEQYV. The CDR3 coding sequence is TGTGCCAGCTCACCACCTGCCAGACTCCCAGCCTACGAGCAGTACGTC.

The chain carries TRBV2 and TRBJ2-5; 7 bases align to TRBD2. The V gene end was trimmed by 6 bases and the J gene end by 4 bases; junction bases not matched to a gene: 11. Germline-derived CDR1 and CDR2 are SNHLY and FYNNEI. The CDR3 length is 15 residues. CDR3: CASRDGTTSRETQYF. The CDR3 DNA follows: TGTGCCAGCAGAGACGGGACTACCTCCCGAGAGACCCAGTACTTC.

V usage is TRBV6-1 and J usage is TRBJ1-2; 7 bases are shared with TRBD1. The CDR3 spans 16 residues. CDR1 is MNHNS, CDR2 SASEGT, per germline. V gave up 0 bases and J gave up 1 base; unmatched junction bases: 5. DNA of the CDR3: TGTGCCAGCAGTGAAGCGGGAGCAGGGGGTAACTATGGCTACACCTTC. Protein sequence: CASSEAGAGGNYGYTF.

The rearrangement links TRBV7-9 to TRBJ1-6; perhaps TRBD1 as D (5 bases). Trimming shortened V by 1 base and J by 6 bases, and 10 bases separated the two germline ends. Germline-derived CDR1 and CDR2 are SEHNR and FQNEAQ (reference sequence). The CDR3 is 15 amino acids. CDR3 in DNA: TGTGCCAGCAGCTTAGGCCAGGGTCGTAATTCACCCCTCCACTTT. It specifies CASSLGQGRNSPLHF.

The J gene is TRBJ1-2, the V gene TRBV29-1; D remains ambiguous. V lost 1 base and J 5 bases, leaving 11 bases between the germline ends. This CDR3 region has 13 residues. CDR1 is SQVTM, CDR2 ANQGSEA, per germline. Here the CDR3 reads CSVEATFPYGYTF. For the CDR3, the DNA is TGCAGCGTTGAAGCTACCTTTCCGTATGGCTACACCTTC.

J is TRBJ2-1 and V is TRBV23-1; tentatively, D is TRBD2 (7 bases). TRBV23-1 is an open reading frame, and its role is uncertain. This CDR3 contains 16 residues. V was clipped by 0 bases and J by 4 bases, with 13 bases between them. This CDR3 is CASSQSRGGGYNEQFF. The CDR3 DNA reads TGCGCCAGCAGTCAATCCCGCGGGGGCGGGTACAATGAGCAGTTCTTC.

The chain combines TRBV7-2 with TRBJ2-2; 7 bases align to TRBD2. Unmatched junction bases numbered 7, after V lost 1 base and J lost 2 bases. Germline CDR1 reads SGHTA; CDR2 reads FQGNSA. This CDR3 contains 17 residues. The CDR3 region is CASSLVGAGLNTGELFF. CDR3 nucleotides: TGTGCCAGCAGCTTAGTAGGAGCGGGGCTAAACACCGGGGAGCTGTTTTTT.

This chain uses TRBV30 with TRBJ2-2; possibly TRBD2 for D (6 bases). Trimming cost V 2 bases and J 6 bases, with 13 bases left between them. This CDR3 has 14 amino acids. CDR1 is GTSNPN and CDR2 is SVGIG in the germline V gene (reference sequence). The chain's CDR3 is CAWSSPTSPGELFF. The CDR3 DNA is TGTGCCTGGAGTTCCCCGACTAGTCCCGGGGAGCTGTTTTTT.

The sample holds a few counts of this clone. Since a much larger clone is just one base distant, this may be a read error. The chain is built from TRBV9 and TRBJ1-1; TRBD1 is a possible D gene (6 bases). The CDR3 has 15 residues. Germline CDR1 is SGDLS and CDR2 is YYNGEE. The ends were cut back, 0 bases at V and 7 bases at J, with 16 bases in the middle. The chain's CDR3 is CASSVGGGPRGEAFF. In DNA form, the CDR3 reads TGTGCCAGCAGCGTAGGGGGGGGGCCCCGGGGTGAAGCTTTCTTT.

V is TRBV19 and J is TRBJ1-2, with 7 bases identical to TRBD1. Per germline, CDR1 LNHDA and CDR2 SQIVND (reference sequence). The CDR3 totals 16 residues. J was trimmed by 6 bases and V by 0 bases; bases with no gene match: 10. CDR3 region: CASSIEGGRVLNGYTF. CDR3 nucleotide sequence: TGTGCCAGTAGTATAGAAGGGGGCAGGGTGCTAAATGGCTACACCTTC.